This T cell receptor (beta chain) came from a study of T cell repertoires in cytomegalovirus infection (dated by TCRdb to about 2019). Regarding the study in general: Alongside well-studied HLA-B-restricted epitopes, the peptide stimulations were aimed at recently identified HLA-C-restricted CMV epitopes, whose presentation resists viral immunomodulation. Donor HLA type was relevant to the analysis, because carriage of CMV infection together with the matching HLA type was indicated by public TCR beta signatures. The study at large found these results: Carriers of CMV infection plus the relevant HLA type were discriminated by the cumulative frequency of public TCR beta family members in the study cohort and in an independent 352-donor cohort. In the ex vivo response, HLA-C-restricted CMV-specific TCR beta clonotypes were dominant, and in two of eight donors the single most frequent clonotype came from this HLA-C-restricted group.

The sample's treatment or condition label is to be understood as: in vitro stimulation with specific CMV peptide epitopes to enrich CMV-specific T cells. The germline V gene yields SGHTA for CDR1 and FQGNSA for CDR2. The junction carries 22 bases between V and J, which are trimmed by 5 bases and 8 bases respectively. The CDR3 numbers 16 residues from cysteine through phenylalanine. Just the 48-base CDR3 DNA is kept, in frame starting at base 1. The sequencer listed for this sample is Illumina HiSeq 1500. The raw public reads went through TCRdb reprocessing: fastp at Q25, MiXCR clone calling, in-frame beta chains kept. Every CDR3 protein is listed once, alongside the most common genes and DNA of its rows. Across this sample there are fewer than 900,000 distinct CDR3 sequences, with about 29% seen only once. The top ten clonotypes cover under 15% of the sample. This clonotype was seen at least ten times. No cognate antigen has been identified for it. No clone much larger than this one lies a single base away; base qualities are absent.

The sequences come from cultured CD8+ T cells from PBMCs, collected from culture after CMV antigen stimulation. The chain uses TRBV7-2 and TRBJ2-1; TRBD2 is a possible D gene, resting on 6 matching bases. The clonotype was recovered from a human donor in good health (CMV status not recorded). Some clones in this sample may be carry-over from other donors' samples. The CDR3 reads CASSHLFMAGRYEQFF. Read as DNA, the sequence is TGTGCCAGCAGCCACCTCTTCATGGCGGGGCGCTATGAGCAGTTCTTC.